Each of the 29 T cell receptor beta chains below was sequenced from the same sample in a study of blood T cell repertoires in COVID-19. Clones were read by immunoSEQ multiplex PCR, and TCRdb kept only the in-frame ones, dropping some. The sample contains about 75,000 clones, approximately 90% of which appear only once. The sample taken for sequencing was peripheral blood. The receptors were gathered from a human donor in a cohort sampled during active COVID-19.

The V gene is TRBV6-5, the J gene TRBJ2-2, with TRBD2 matching 7 bases. J lost 4 bases, V lost 8 bases, and 7 bases had no gene match. The CDR3 has 14 amino acids. Looked up from germline, CDR1 is MNHEY and CDR2 is SVGAGI. The CDR3 reads CASSGLVSTGELFF. The CDR3 DNA reads TGTGCCAGCTCTGGACTAGTGTCCACCGGGGAGCTGTTTTTT.

This clone was seen once. The rearrangement uses TRBV7-9 and TRBJ2-3; D gene ambiguous. Trimming pared 4 bases from V and 2 bases from J, leaving 4 bases between. Germline values: CDR1 SEHNR, CDR2 FQNEAQ (reference sequence). The CDR3 sequence is 12 residues long. Written as DNA, the CDR3 is TGTGCCAGCAGCTCGGTCACAGATACGCAGTATTTT. Protein sequence: CASSSVTDTQYF. Supplemented by reference TRBV7-9 and TRBJ2-3, the full variable domain reads DTGVSQNPRHKITKRGQNVTFRCDPISEHNRLYWYRQTLGQGPEFLTYFQNEAQLEKSRLLSDRFSAERPKGSFSTLEIQRTEQGDSAMYLCASSSVTDTQYFGPGTRLTVL.

About this clone itself: The same CDR3 is also encoded by other DNA sequences in this sample. The chain recombines TRBV5-1 with TRBJ2-5; 11 nucleotides agree with TRBD1. This CDR3 comprises 15 residues. The junction had 5 bases not matched to a gene; V was cut back by 2 bases and J by 5 bases. Germline CDR1 and CDR2: SGHRS and YFSETQ. The CDR3 is CASSLRTGGGETQYF. As DNA, the CDR3 is TGCGCCAGCAGCTTACGGACAGGGGGCGGTGAGACCCAGTACTTC.

The chain combines TRBV7-3 with TRBJ2-7, with 7 bases aligning to TRBD1. Unmatched junction bases numbered 11, after V lost 4 bases and J lost 5 bases. CDR1 and CDR2 from the germline V gene are SGHTA and FQGTGA. The CDR3 covers 15 residues. The CDR3 sequence is CASSSFRPQGHEQYF. The CDR3 DNA is TGTGCCAGCAGCTCTTTCCGGCCACAGGGGCACGAGCAGTACTTC.

The J gene is TRBJ2-6, the V gene TRBV6-6; the match to TRBD1 covers 7 bases. The CDR3 sequence is 16 residues long. V lost 6 bases and J lost 1; bases outside the gene matches: 6. Germline V gene data show CDR1 as MNHNY and CDR2 as SVGAGI (reference sequence). The CDR3 protein is CASRVGTASGANVLTF. CDR3 nucleotide sequence: TGTGCCAGCAGAGTCGGGACAGCTTCTGGGGCCAACGTCCTGACTTTC.

The chain links TRBV29-1 to TRBJ2-5, with 7 bases identical to TRBD2. CDR3 length: 13 residues. The junction had 7 bases not matched to a gene; V was cut back by 4 bases and J by 5 bases. Germline values: CDR1 SQVTM, CDR2 ANQGSEA. DNA of the CDR3: TGCAGCGTTGGGGGCGGGAGCGGGGAGACCCAGTACTTC. As protein: CSVGGGSGETQYF.

This sequence joins TRBV24-1 and TRBJ2-3; D might be TRBD2 (7 bases). Trimming shortened V by 9 bases and J by 0 bases, and 12 bases separated the two germline ends. The CDR3 spans 14 residues. CDR1 and CDR2 (germline): KGHDR, SFDVKD. For the CDR3, the DNA is TGTGCCACCGGGGAGGGGGGGAGCACAGATACGCAGTATTTT. Translating gives CATGEGGSTDTQYF.

V gene TRBV18 combines with J gene TRBJ1-4; TRBD1 might be the D (5 bases). Trimming shortened V by 2 bases and J by 6 bases, and 10 bases separated the two germline ends. This CDR3 region has 14 residues. The germline V gene encodes CDR1 KGHSH and CDR2 LQKENI. CDR3 protein: CASSPGRVYEKLFF. The CDR3, as DNA: TGTGCCAGCTCACCAGGCAGGGTATATGAAAAACTGTTTTTT.

The rearrangement links TRBV5-6 to TRBJ1-3; 10 bases align to TRBD1. Germline V lookup: CDR1 SGHDT, CDR2 YYEEEE. Trimming removed 3 bases from V and 4 bases from J; junction bases left unmatched: 1. The CDR3 has 14 amino acids. For the CDR3, the DNA is TGTGCCAGCAGCTCGGGACAGGGGGGAAACACCATATATTTT. Translation gives CASSSGQGGNTIYF.

This CDR3 reads CASSFIAGAETQYF. Written as DNA, the CDR3 is TGTGCCAGCAGCTTCATAGCGGGAGCAGAGACCCAGTACTTC. This rearrangement joins TRBV7-2 to TRBJ2-5; TRBD2 aligns across 9 bases. Unmatched junction bases numbered 3, after V lost 3 bases and J lost 4 bases. The CDR3 runs to 14 residues. The germline CDR1 and CDR2 sequences are SGHTA and FQGNSA. Looking up the rest from reference TRBV7-2 and TRBJ2-5 gives the full variable domain: GAGVSQSPSNKVTEKGKDVELRCDPISGHTALYWYRQSLGQGLEFLIYFQGNSAPDKSGLPSDRFSAERTGGSVSTLTIQRTQQEDSAVYLCASSFIAGAETQYFGPGTRLLVL.

The chain carries TRBV6-6 and TRBJ1-6; 8 bases match TRBD1. The CDR3 sequence is 13 residues long. V gave up 6 bases and J gave up 12 bases; unmatched junction bases: 7. Germline CDR1 and CDR2: MNHNY and SVGAGI (reference sequence). The CDR3 bases are TGTGCCAGCAGCGTTCTACAGGGGGGACCCCTCCACTTT. Translated, it gives CASSVLQGGPLHF.

The V and J genes are TRBV2 and TRBJ1-2, with a possible D match to TRBD1 (5 bases). Germline V gene sequence: CDR1 SNHLY, CDR2 FYNNEI. The CDR3 loop spans 14 amino acids. Trimming took off 5 bases at V and 0 bases at J, with 10 bases between the two ends. CDR3 DNA sequence: TGTGCCAGCAGTACCTACAGGACTAACTATGGCTACACCTTC. As protein: CASSTYRTNYGYTF.

This chain joins TRBV5-1 and TRBJ1-2; TRBD1 aligns across 9 bases. This CDR3 spans 16 amino acids. V shed 2 bases and J 2 bases; nucleotides not matched to a gene: 7. Germline loops: CDR1 SGHRS, CDR2 YFSETQ. The CDR3 sequence: CASSFLPTGGNYGYTF. In DNA form, the CDR3 reads TGCGCCAGCAGCTTCTTACCGACAGGGGGAAACTATGGCTACACCTTC.

The chain is built from TRBV3-1 (or the pseudogene TRBV3-2) and TRBJ2-7, with D perhaps matching TRBD2 (6 bases). This CDR3 is 12 amino acids long. Germline CDR1 reads LGHDT; CDR2 reads YNNKEL (reference sequence). The ends were cut back, 4 bases at V and 6 bases at J, with 10 bases in the middle. The CDR3 DNA reads TGTGCCAGCAGCCTCGTGGGGGGCGAGCAGTACTTC. Its translation is CASSLVGGEQYF.

The DNA for the CDR3 is TGCGCCAGCAGCTTGGTTCATATCGGGAGTGGTACAGATACGCAGTATTTT. Protein product: CASSLVHIGSGTDTQYF. V usage is TRBV5-1 and J usage is TRBJ2-3; maybe TRBD2 (6 bases). The CDR3 extends over 17 amino acids. V shed 0 bases and J shed 3 bases, with 17 bases lying between them. Germline CDR1 is SGHRS and CDR2 is YFSETQ.

The chain links TRBV7-2 to TRBJ1-5; D is unclear. Trimming cost V 3 bases and J 3 bases, with 9 bases left between them. This CDR3 spans 14 amino acids. Per the germline V gene, CDR1 is SGHTA and CDR2 is FQGNSA. Written as DNA, the CDR3 is TGTGCCAGCAGCTTGGCGGGCCCCAATCAGCCCCAGCATTTT. It translates to CASSLAGPNQPQHF. Full variable domain (rest looked up from reference TRBV7-2 and TRBJ1-5): GAGVSQSPSNKVTEKGKDVELRCDPISGHTALYWYRQSLGQGLEFLIYFQGNSAPDKSGLPSDRFSAERTGGSVSTLTIQRTQQEDSAVYLCASSLAGPNQPQHFGDGTRLSIL.

The chain links TRBV5-4 to TRBJ1-4, with 7 positions matching TRBD1. The V segment lost 4 bases and the J segment 5 bases; nucleotides outside the gene matches: 5. From germline, CDR1 is SGHNT and CDR2 YYREEE (reference sequence). The CDR3 runs 14 residues. This CDR3 is CASSPDRTNEKLFF. The DNA of the CDR3 is TGTGCCAGCAGCCCGGACAGGACAAATGAAAAACTGTTTTTT.

The V call is TRBV11-2, the J call TRBJ1-1; no reliable D call. The CDR3 has 13 residues. With 8 bases removed from V and 1 base from J, the gap between germline ends came to 11 bases. Germline V gene sequence: CDR1 SGHAT, CDR2 FQNNGV. CDR3 coding DNA: TGTGCCAGCTCCCAGACACAGAACACTGAAGCTTTCTTT. It encodes CASSQTQNTEAFF.

This CDR3 is CASSPPRTTSYEQYF. The CDR3 DNA reads as TGTGCCAGCTCACCACCCAGGACTACCTCCTACGAGCAGTACTTC. The V and J genes are TRBV18 and TRBJ2-7; possibly TRBD2 for D (6 bases). The CDR3 is made up of 15 amino acids. Germline V gene data show CDR1 as KGHSH and CDR2 as LQKENI. The V and J ends lost 0 bases and 0 bases respectively, with 9 bases between them.

The chain carries TRBV2 and TRBJ2-4, with D possibly TRBD2 on 5 matching bases. The germline V and J ends were trimmed by 7 bases and 13 bases, with 14 bases remaining between them. Germline V CDR1 and CDR2: SNHLY, FYNNEI. The CDR3 spans 11 residues. CDR3 coding DNA: TGTGCCAGCACACTAATAGGACTGCAGTACTTC. This sequence encodes CASTLIGLQYF.

The chain links TRBV6-6 to TRBJ1-1; D uncertain. This CDR3 is 14 amino acids long. V was trimmed by 3 bases and J by 0 bases, leaving 8 bases between them. Germline values: CDR1 MNHNY, CDR2 SVGAGI (reference sequence). Here the CDR3 reads CASSYLAVNTEAFF. The DNA of the CDR3 is TGTGCCAGCAGTTATTTGGCGGTGAACACTGAAGCTTTCTTT.

This chain uses TRBV28 with TRBJ2-3, with D unresolved. This CDR3 contains 13 residues. Per germline, CDR1 MDHEN and CDR2 SYDVKM. Trimming cost V 6 bases and J 4 bases, with 11 bases left between them. The CDR3, as DNA: TGTGCCAGCAGCCCAGATAGCCCAGATACGCAGTATTTT. This encodes CASSPDSPDTQYF.

This clone was seen a single time. The V and J genes are TRBV19 and TRBJ2-3; 7 nucleotides agree with TRBD2. The V and J ends lost 3 bases and 1 base, in that order; junction bases with no gene match: 10. CDR3 length: 17 residues. CDR1 LNHDA and CDR2 SQIVND come from the germline V gene (reference sequence). CDR3 sequence reads: CASSIFLGLAGTDTQYF. CDR3 bases: TGTGCCAGTAGTATCTTCCTCGGGCTAGCGGGCACAGATACGCAGTATTTT. The full variable domain, with the rest looked up from reference TRBV19 and TRBJ2-3, is DGGITQSPKYLFRKEGQNVTLSCEQNLNHDAMYWYRQDPGQGLRLIYYSQIVNDFQKGDIAEGYSVSREKKESFPLTVTSAQKNPTAFYLCASSIFLGLAGTDTQYFGPGTRLTVL.

J is TRBJ1-1 and V is TRBV29-1; D ambiguous. This CDR3 contains 12 residues. CDR1 is SQVTM, CDR2 ANQGSEA, per germline. V was cut by 4 bases and J by 5 bases, with 11 bases left in between. The CDR3, as DNA: TGCAGCGTTGTTGTCTCGAGGACTGAAGCTTTCTTT. It specifies CSVVVSRTEAFF.

The chain couples TRBV28 to TRBJ2-3, with unresolved D. Germline CDR1 and CDR2: MDHEN and SYDVKM. The CDR3 length is 13 residues. The V and J ends lost 0 bases and 5 bases respectively, with 6 bases between them. The CDR3 loop reads CASSLWAEDTQYF. The DNA of the CDR3 is TGTGCCAGCAGTTTATGGGCAGAAGATACGCAGTATTTT.

This chain links TRBV11-2 with TRBJ2-5; 11 bases are a match to TRBD2. The CDR3 consists of 14 residues. CDR1 is SGHAT, CDR2 FQNNGV, per germline. V trimming: 4 bases; J trimming: 5 bases; junction bases outside the gene matches: 3. The CDR3 DNA reads TGTGCCAGCAGCTATAGCGGGAGGGGGGAGACCCAGTACTTC. Amino acids: CASSYSGRGETQYF.

The chain employs TRBV5-1 and TRBJ2-1; the match to TRBD1 covers 11 bases. The V gene end was trimmed by 4 bases and the J gene end by 6 bases; junction bases not matched to a gene: 6. The CDR3 contains 15 residues. Germline V gives CDR1 SGHRS, CDR2 YFSETQ. CDR3 DNA sequence: TGCGCCAGCAGCACCGGACAGGGGGCATTCAATGAGCAGTTCTTC. Translated, it gives CASSTGQGAFNEQFF.

The chain uses TRBV21-1 and TRBJ1-1. TRBV21-1 is shown as a pseudogene. The CDR3 contains 16 residues. Here the CDR3 DNA reads TGTGCCAGCAGCAATTCCCACCGGGAACTGAACACTGAAGCTTTCTTT. It encodes CASSNSHRELNTEAFF.

This chain links TRBV7-7 with TRBJ2-1, with D possibly being TRBD1 (7 bases). Trimming left V 4 bases short and J 10 bases short, with 11 bases between. The CDR3 sequence is 12 residues long. The germline CDR1 and CDR2 sequences are SSHAT and FNYEAQ (reference sequence). The CDR3 sequence is CASSSQGGEQFF. CDR3 coding DNA: TGTGCCAGCAGCTCCCAGGGGGGCGAGCAGTTCTTC. Based on the CDR3 plus reference TRBV7-7 and TRBJ2-1, the full variable domain is GAGVSQSPRYKVTKRGQDVTLRCDPISSHATLYWYQQALGQGPEFLTYFNYEAQPDKSGLPSDRFSAERPEGSISTLTIQRTEQRDSAMYRCASSSQGGEQFFGPGTRLTVL.